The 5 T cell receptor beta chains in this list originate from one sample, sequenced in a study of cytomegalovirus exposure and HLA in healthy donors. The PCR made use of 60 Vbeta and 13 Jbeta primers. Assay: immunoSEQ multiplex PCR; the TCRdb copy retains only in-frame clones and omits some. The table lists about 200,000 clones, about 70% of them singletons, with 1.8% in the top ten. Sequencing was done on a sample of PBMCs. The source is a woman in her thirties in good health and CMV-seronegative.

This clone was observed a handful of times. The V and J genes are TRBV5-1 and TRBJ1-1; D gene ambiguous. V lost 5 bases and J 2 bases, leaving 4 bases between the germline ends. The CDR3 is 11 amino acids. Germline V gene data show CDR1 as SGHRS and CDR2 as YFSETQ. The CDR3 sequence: CASSSNTEAFF. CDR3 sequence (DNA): TGCGCCAGCAGTTCAAACACTGAAGCTTTCTTT.

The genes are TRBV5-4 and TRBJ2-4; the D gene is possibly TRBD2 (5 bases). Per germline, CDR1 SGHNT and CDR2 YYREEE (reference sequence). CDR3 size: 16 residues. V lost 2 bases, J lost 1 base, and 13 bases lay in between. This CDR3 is CASSFNEGLAKNIQYF. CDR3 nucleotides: TGTGCCAGCAGCTTTAATGAGGGATTGGCCAAAAACATTCAGTACTTC. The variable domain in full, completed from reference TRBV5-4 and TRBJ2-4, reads ETGVTQSPTHLIKTRGQQVTLRCSSQSGHNTVSWYQQALGQGPQFIFQYYREEENGRGNFPPRFSGLQFPNYSSELNVNALELDDSALYLCASSFNEGLAKNIQYFGAGTRLSVL.

The CDR3 nucleotides read TGTGCCAGCAGCTTAGCGCTGGTCAGGAATTTTAGGCAAGAGACCCAGTACTTC. It codes for CASSLALVRNFRQETQYF. The chain uses TRBV7-9 and TRBJ2-5; D call uncertain. With 0 bases removed from V and 2 bases from J, the gap between germline ends came to 19 bases. The CDR3 length is 18 residues. Germline loops: CDR1 SEHNR, CDR2 FQNEAQ (reference sequence).

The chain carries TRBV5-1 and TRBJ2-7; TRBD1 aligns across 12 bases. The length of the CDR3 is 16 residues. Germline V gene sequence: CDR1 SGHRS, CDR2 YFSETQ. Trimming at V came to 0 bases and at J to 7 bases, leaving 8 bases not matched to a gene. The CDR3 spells CASSLAPGQGAKEQYF. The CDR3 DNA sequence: TGCGCCAGCAGCTTGGCCCCGGGACAGGGGGCGAAGGAGCAGTACTTC.

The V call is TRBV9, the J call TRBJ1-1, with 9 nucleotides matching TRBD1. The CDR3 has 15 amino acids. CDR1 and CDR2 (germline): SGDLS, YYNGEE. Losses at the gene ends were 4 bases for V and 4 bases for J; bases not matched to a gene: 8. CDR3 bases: TGTGCCAGCAGCACCGGACAGGGGTACGTCACTGAAGCTTTCTTT. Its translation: CASSTGQGYVTEAFF.